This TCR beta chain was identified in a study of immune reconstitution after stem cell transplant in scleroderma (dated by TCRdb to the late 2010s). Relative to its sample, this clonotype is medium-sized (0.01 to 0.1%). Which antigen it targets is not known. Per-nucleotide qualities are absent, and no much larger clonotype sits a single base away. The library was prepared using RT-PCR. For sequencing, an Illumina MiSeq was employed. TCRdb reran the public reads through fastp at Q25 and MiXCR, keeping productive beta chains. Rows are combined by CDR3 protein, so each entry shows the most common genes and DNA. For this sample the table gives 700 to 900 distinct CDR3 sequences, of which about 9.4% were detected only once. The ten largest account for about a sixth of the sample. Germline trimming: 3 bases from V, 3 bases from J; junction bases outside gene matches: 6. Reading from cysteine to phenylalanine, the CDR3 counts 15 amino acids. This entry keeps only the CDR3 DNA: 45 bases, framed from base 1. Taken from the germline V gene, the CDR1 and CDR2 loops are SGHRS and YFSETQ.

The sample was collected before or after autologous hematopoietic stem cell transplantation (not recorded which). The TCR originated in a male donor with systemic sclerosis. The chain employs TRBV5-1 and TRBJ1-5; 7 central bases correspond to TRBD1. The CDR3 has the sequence CASSSTDRDNQPQHF. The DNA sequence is TGCGCCAGCAGCTCGACAGACAGGGACAATCAGCCCCAGCATTTT. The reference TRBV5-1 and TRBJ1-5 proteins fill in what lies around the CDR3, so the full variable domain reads KAGVTQTPRYLIKTRGQQVTLSCSPISGHRSVSWYQQTPGQGLQFLFEYFSETQRNKGNFPGRFSGRQFSNSRSEMNVSTLELGDSALYLCASSSTDRDNQPQHFGDGTRLSIL.